A single sample is the source of the 10 T cell receptor beta chains below, sequenced in a study of blood T cells in healthy people across ages. A sample-barcoded 5' primer and a J-beta primer mix were used in a second PCR of roughly 7 to 12 cycles. MiXCR was run by TCRdb on the 5' RACE reads, yielding one entry per CDR3 protein. The top ten hold roughly 9% of the sample, which has approximately 580,000 distinct CDR3 sequences, approximately 25% seen once. In addition, the sample was reused for a study of T cells of mothers and their children.

The specimen sequenced was blood. The receptors shown here come from a boy aged 5-17 years in good health.

The V call is TRBV13, the J call TRBJ2-2, with D unclear. The germline gives CDR1 PRHDT, CDR2 FYEKMQ (reference sequence). This CDR3 has 14 residues. The V end lost 4 bases, the J end lost 3 bases, and 9 bases lay between the germline ends. CDR3 nucleotides: TGTGCCAGCAGCTCACGGGTGGACACCGGGGAGCTGTTTTTT. Its protein product is CASSSRVDTGELFF.

There are many counts of this clonotype. The genes are TRBV12-3 or TRBV12-4 and TRBJ2-2, with 8 nucleotides matching TRBD2. After removal of 1 base from V and 2 bases from J, the junction contained 9 bases not matched to a gene. The CDR3 covers 18 residues. In DNA form, the CDR3 reads TGTGCCAGCAGTTTAGTTTATTTACTAGCGGCAAACACCGGGGAGCTGTTTTTT. Its protein is CASSLVYLLAANTGELFF.

The CDR3 DNA reads as TGTGCCAGCCACGGGTCTAGCGGGCCTTCCTACAATGAGCAGTTCTTC. Amino acid sequence: CASHGSSGPSYNEQFF. This sequence joins TRBV12-3 or TRBV12-4 and TRBJ2-1; TRBD2 matches 8 bases. This CDR3 contains 16 residues. J gave up 1 base and V 8 bases, and 10 bases lay outside the gene matches.

The chain recombines TRBV4-1 with TRBJ1-6; maybe TRBD1 (5 bases). The CDR3 totals 16 residues. Trimming took 4 bases from V and 10 from J, leaving 20 bases between them. Germline CDR1 and CDR2: MGHRA and YSYEKL. The CDR3 DNA is TGCGCCAGCAGCCCGGGGACTGCGCGAGGATCCTCACCCCTCCACTTT. It codes for CASSPGTARGSSPLHF.

For this clonotype: This may arise from a read error, as a much more abundant clone is one base away. The rearrangement uses TRBV12-3 or TRBV12-4 and TRBJ2-1; possibly TRBD2 for D (6 bases). The assigned J gene may be wrong: the sequence end matches TRBJ2-5 better. The CDR3 runs to 16 residues. The DNA for the CDR3 is TGTGCCAGCAGTACCGGGACTCTACAGAGTCGAGAGGCCCAGTACTTC. Its protein is CASSTGTLQSREAQYF.

This clonotype was seen a handful of times. The chain couples TRBV19 to TRBJ2-1, with TRBD1 as a possible D gene (5 bases). Between the trimmed V and J ends, which lost 4 bases and 4 bases, there was a span of 11 bases. Germline CDR1 LNHDA, CDR2 SQIVND (reference sequence). CDR3 length: 14 residues. CDR3 nucleotide sequence: TGTGCCAGTAGTACTCTTGCAGGGTACAATGAGCAGTTCTTC. Translating it yields CASSTLAGYNEQFF.

This clonotype appeared a few times. The V gene is TRBV29-1, the J gene TRBJ2-3; 8 bases are a match to TRBD1. V was clipped by 4 bases and J by 4 bases; unmatched bases: 4. The germline V gene has CDR1 SQVTM and CDR2 ANQGSEA. The CDR3 runs 13 residues. Here the CDR3 reads CSVGTGLADTQYF. In nucleotides, the CDR3 is TGCAGCGTTGGGACAGGGCTCGCAGATACGCAGTATTTT.

This clonotype was counted only a few times. This chain links TRBV6-6 with TRBJ1-4; 9 bases fit TRBD1. Germline-derived CDR1 and CDR2 are MNHNY and SVGAGI (reference sequence). This CDR3 has 17 residues. V lost 6 bases, J lost 2 bases, and 10 bases stayed unmatched. Here the CDR3 reads CASRNNLQGATNEKLFF. CDR3 in DNA: TGTGCCAGCAGAAACAATCTACAGGGGGCGACTAATGAAAAACTGTTTTTT.

The chain couples TRBV4-3 to TRBJ1-1; D remains ambiguous. Germline values: CDR1 LGHNA, CDR2 YSLEER. Between the trimmed V and J ends, which lost 1 base and 1 base, there was a span of 7 bases. This CDR3 comprises 14 residues. Written as DNA, the CDR3 is TGCGCCAGCAGCCAAGGACACGCGAACACTGAAGCTTTCTTT. Protein sequence: CASSQGHANTEAFF.

This rearrangement joins TRBV28 to TRBJ1-1; 10 bases agree with TRBD1. Germline assignment: CDR1 MDHEN and CDR2 SYDVKM. The CDR3 is made up of 15 amino acids. V lost 5 bases and J lost 3; bases outside the gene matches: 6. CDR3 DNA sequence: TGTGCCAGCAGTCTCCCGGGACAGGGGTACACTGAAGCTTTCTTT. Protein sequence: CASSLPGQGYTEAFF.